Below, 30 T cell receptor beta chains from the same sample are listed, as sequenced in a study of T cells in Graves' hyperthyroidism and ophthalmopathy. Researchers took RNA transcripts and amplified the TCR beta CDR3 regions from them. Researchers ran a first-round RT-PCR on the TCR CDR3 using the HTBI primer set. TCRdb processed the multiplex PCR reads anew with MiXCR; each CDR3 protein has one entry. Altogether more than 500,000 distinct CDR3 sequences are present, around 15% being singletons, with the ten largest covering approximately 3.9%. Sequencing used blood. The source is a woman younger than 45 with Graves' hyperthyroidism.

The CDR3 coding sequence is TGTGCCAGCAGGTCCAGGGGTTTCGATGAGCAGTTCTTC. Translation gives CASRSRGFDEQFF. This chain joins TRBV7-2 and TRBJ2-1; tentatively, D is TRBD1 (6 bases). With 6 bases removed from V and 8 bases from J, the gap between germline ends came to 14 bases. CDR1 and CDR2 from the germline V gene are SGHTA and FQGNSA. The CDR3 spans 13 residues.

This clonotype was seen ten or more times. The chain uses TRBV12-3 or TRBV12-4 and TRBJ1-1; the D gene is possibly TRBD1 (5 bases). Trimming pared 5 bases from V and 3 bases from J, leaving 16 bases between. The CDR3 is 15 amino acids. CDR3 DNA sequence: TGTGCCAGCAGTCAGACCGGGACCCTGGACACTGAAGCTTTCTTT. Its protein product is CASSQTGTLDTEAFF.

This clonotype was observed many times. V and J are TRBV7-2 and TRBJ2-7; D is uncertain. The V gene's germline CDR1 is SGHTA and CDR2 FQGNSA. The CDR3 sequence is 15 residues long. V was trimmed by 7 bases and J by 6 bases, leaving 22 bases between them. In DNA, the CDR3 is TGTGCCAGCACCCTGGGGTTCCCCGCTATCGGCGAGCAGTACTTC. Translation gives CASTLGFPAIGEQYF. The full variable domain, with the rest looked up from reference TRBV7-2 and TRBJ2-7, is GAGVSQSPSNKVTEKGKDVELRCDPISGHTALYWYRQSLGQGLEFLIYFQGNSAPDKSGLPSDRFSAERTGGSVSTLTIQRTQQEDSAVYLCASTLGFPAIGEQYFGPGTRLTVT.

The table lists this clonotype with many counts. The gene calls are TRBV28 and TRBJ2-7, with TRBD2 identical over 7 bases. CDR3 size: 13 residues. Per germline, CDR1 MDHEN and CDR2 SYDVKM. The V and J ends lost 10 bases and 4 bases, in that order; junction bases with no gene match: 10. The DNA for the CDR3 is TGTGCCACCGGTGGGGGAGGGCCTTACGAGCAGTACTTC. Its translation: CATGGGGPYEQYF.

In nucleotides, the CDR3 is TGTGCCAGCAGTGGGGGACTAGCGGGAGGGTCCTACGAGCAGTACTTC. It encodes CASSGGLAGGSYEQYF. The chain recombines TRBV3-1 with TRBJ2-7; 16 bases agree with TRBD2. J was trimmed by 1 base and V by 6 bases; bases with no gene match: 3. This CDR3 spans 16 amino acids. From germline, CDR1 is LGHDT and CDR2 YNNKEL (reference sequence).

This clonotype was recorded many times. The rearrangement links TRBV11-1 to TRBJ1-1; the D is unclear. This CDR3 contains 13 residues. CDR1 and CDR2 from the germline V gene are SGHAT and FQDESV (reference sequence). Deletions cut 5 bases from V and 5 bases from J, with 12 bases between. The chain's CDR3 is CASSLRRITEAFF. The CDR3, as DNA: TGTGCCAGCAGCCTCCGACGGATAACTGAAGCTTTCTTT.

This clonotype was observed many times. The V call is TRBV2, the J call TRBJ2-1; D not certain. CDR1 SNHLY and CDR2 FYNNEI come from the germline V gene. The germline V and J ends were trimmed by 5 bases and 2 bases, with 10 bases remaining between them. The CDR3 sequence is 14 residues long. CDR3 in DNA: TGTGCCAGCAGTTTGACCGTGGCCTACAATGAGCAGTTCTTC. Protein: CASSLTVAYNEQFF.

The chain is built from TRBV18 and TRBJ2-5, with a weak D call TRBD1 (5 bases). V shed 3 bases and J shed 4 bases, with 9 bases lying between them. The CDR3 loop spans 13 amino acids. The V gene's germline CDR1 is KGHSH and CDR2 LQKENI. The CDR3 region has the DNA TGTGCCAGCTCACCGGGGCTAGTAGAGACCCAGTACTTC. It encodes CASSPGLVETQYF.

This clonotype has more than one count but fewer than ten. The V and J genes are TRBV4-1 and TRBJ1-1; 9 bases match TRBD1. The CDR3 runs 14 residues. Trimming removed 4 bases from V and 6 bases from J; junction bases left unmatched: 6. The germline CDR1 and CDR2 sequences are MGHRA and YSYEKL. CDR3: CASSLGTGTSEAFF. Written as DNA, the CDR3 is TGCGCCAGCAGCCTAGGGACAGGGACTTCTGAAGCTTTCTTT.

This clonotype was counted a few times. This chain links TRBV29-1 with TRBJ1-2; 12 bases map to TRBD1. Germline V gene data show CDR1 as SQVTM and CDR2 as ANQGSEA. V trimming: 4 bases; J trimming: 6 bases; junction bases outside the gene matches: 6. The length of the CDR3 is 14 residues. CDR3 loop: CSVGFGTGGHGYTF. The DNA for the CDR3 is TGCAGCGTTGGCTTTGGGACAGGGGGCCATGGCTACACCTTC. Drawing the rest from reference TRBV29-1 and TRBJ1-2, the complete variable domain is SAVISQKPSRDICQRGTSLTIQCQVDSQVTMMFWYRQQPGQSLTLIATANQGSEATYESGFVIDKFPISRPNLTFSTLTVSNMSPEDSSIYLCSVGFGTGGHGYTFGSGTRLTVV.

This clonotype has just a few counts. This rearrangement joins TRBV20-1 to TRBJ2-2; D is possibly TRBD2 (6 bases). The CDR3 loop spans 15 amino acids. V dropped 3 bases and J dropped 6 bases, with 17 bases sitting between them. Per the germline V gene, CDR1 is DFQATT and CDR2 is SNEGSKA (reference sequence). The CDR3: CSARTNRDWPGELFF. The CDR3, as DNA: TGCAGTGCTAGGACTAACCGGGACTGGCCCGGGGAGCTGTTTTTT.

This clonotype was seen at least ten times. This rearrangement joins TRBV18 to TRBJ2-1, with D perhaps matching TRBD1 or TRBD2 (6 bases each). The germline gives CDR1 KGHSH, CDR2 LQKENI. CDR3 length: 15 amino acids. V was pared by 0 bases and J by 7 bases, with 13 bases between. CDR3 nucleotides: TGTGCCAGCTCACCACCGAGGGGGGCATTAAATGAGCAGTTCTTC. Amino acid sequence: CASSPPRGALNEQFF.

There are a few counts of this clonotype. Sequence at one end of the junction differs from germline and may be a read error. The chain recombines TRBV28 with TRBJ2-5; D may match TRBD1 or TRBD2 (5 bases each). This CDR3 is built from 12 residues. CDR1 is MDHEN, CDR2 SYDVKM, per germline. The CDR3 bases are TGTGCCAGCAGTTTGCCGGGACGAAGTGTCGACTTC. Translation gives CASSLPGRSVDF.

This clonotype was counted only a few times. The chain uses TRBV7-2 and TRBJ2-5, with D perhaps matching TRBD2 (5 bases). V shed 3 bases and J shed 1 base, with 9 bases lying between them. The CDR3 runs to 14 residues. The germline V gene encodes CDR1 SGHTA and CDR2 FQGNSA. CDR3 DNA sequence: TGTGCCAGCAGCTTTGGGAGTATCCAAGAGACCCAGTACTTC. Encoded protein: CASSFGSIQETQYF. Together with reference TRBV7-2 and TRBJ2-5, the CDR3 gives the full variable domain: GAGVSQSPSNKVTEKGKDVELRCDPISGHTALYWYRQSLGQGLEFLIYFQGNSAPDKSGLPSDRFSAERTGGSVSTLTIQRTQQEDSAVYLCASSFGSIQETQYFGPGTRLLVL.

The chain recombines TRBV28 with TRBJ2-5; 16 bases match TRBD2. J gave up 9 bases and V 8 bases, and 9 bases lay outside the gene matches. In germline, CDR1 is MDHEN, CDR2 SYDVKM. The length of the CDR3 is 15 residues. The DNA of the CDR3 is TGTGCCAGCGGTTCCGGGACTAGCGGGAGGGAGGCCCAGTACTTC. Amino acid sequence: CASGSGTSGREAQYF.

This clonotype was found a few times. The rearrangement uses TRBV5-1 and TRBJ2-7; 7 positions agree with TRBD2. J was trimmed by 2 bases and V by 3 bases; bases with no gene match: 8. CDR3 length: 15 amino acids. Germline-derived CDR1 and CDR2 are SGHRS and YFSETQ. CDR3 in DNA: TGCGCCAGCAGCTGGGGGGGAGATCGTCCCTACGAGCAGTACTTC. Its protein product is CASSWGGDRPYEQYF.

CDR3 in DNA: TGCAGCGTGCTCGTGGGCGCCAAAAACATTCAGTACTTC. This codes for CSVLVGAKNIQYF. The chain carries TRBV29-1 and TRBJ2-4; D is undetermined. CDR1 and CDR2 (germline): SQVTM, ANQGSEA. V lost 6 bases to trimming and J lost 1 base, with 10 bases between them. The CDR3 length is 13 residues. Supplemented by reference TRBV29-1 and TRBJ2-4, the full variable domain reads SAVISQKPSRDICQRGTSLTIQCQVDSQVTMMFWYRQQPGQSLTLIATANQGSEATYESGFVIDKFPISRPNLTFSTLTVSNMSPEDSSIYLCSVLVGAKNIQYFGAGTRLSVL.

V and J are TRBV19 and TRBJ2-7; 11 bases match TRBD1. In germline, CDR1 is LNHDA, CDR2 SQIVND (reference sequence). The CDR3 sequence is 15 residues long. V trimming: 5 bases; J trimming: 2 bases; junction bases outside the gene matches: 5. CDR3: CASSLGQGAAYEQYF. The CDR3 DNA follows: TGTGCCAGTAGTCTCGGACAGGGGGCCGCCTACGAGCAGTACTTC.

The V and J genes are TRBV28 and TRBJ2-1; 11 positions agree with TRBD2. From germline, CDR1 is MDHEN and CDR2 SYDVKM. The CDR3 contains 16 residues. With 2 bases clipped from V and 6 bases from J, the junction kept 6 bases outside the gene matches. The CDR3 bases are TGTGCCAGCAGTTTACCCTTAGCGGGAGGGCCCAATGAGCAGTTCTTC. This gives the protein CASSLPLAGGPNEQFF. The full variable domain, rest sourced from reference TRBV28 and TRBJ2-1, is DVKVTQSSRYLVKRTGEKVFLECVQDMDHENMFWYRQDPGLGLRLIYFSYDVKMKEKGDIPEGYSVSREKKERFSLILESASTNQTSMYLCASSLPLAGGPNEQFFGPGTRLTVL.

The rearrangement links TRBV28 to TRBJ2-5; D may be TRBD2 (6 bases). The CDR3 covers 16 residues. From germline, CDR1 is MDHEN and CDR2 SYDVKM. Trimming cost V 3 bases and J 5 bases, with 19 bases left between them. The CDR3 here is CASSFRAWDSPETQYF. The CDR3 bases are TGTGCCAGCAGTTTTCGAGCGTGGGACTCCCCGGAGACCCAGTACTTC.

With respect to this clonotype: A junction boundary mismatches the germline segment, possibly from a read error. The rearrangement uses TRBV20-1 and TRBJ1-2; possible D gene TRBD1, 5 bases. Germline V gene sequence: CDR1 DFQATT, CDR2 SNEGSKA (reference sequence). The CDR3 totals 13 residues. Here the CDR3 reads CSAGWGGVKGYAF. The DNA for the CDR3 is TGCAGTGCTGGATGGGGGGGTGTAAAGGGCTACGCCTTC.

This clonotype has a count of ten or more. The CDR3 protein is CASSYRDPSTDTQYF. DNA of the CDR3: TGTGCCAGCAGTTATCGGGATCCTAGCACAGATACGCAGTATTTT. The genes are TRBV6-1 and TRBJ2-3, with D possibly matching TRBD2 (5 bases). The CDR3 totals 15 residues. The germline gives CDR1 MNHNS, CDR2 SASEGT. Trimming took 5 bases from V and 0 from J, leaving 12 bases between them.

In its sample, this clonotype was seen a few times. The chain links TRBV9 to TRBJ2-2; D unresolved. Trimming took off 0 bases at V and 6 bases at J, with 6 bases between the two ends. This CDR3 has 13 residues. Germline CDR1 reads SGDLS; CDR2 reads YYNGEE. The CDR3: CASSVVTAGELFF. The CDR3 DNA reads as TGTGCCAGCAGCGTAGTAACCGCCGGGGAGCTGTTTTTT.

The V and J genes are TRBV28 and TRBJ2-7; the D gene could be TRBD1 or TRBD2 (5 bases each). With 5 bases removed from V and 5 bases from J, the gap between germline ends came to 19 bases. Germline V gene sequence: CDR1 MDHEN, CDR2 SYDVKM. The CDR3 totals 15 residues. The CDR3 DNA reads TGTGCCAGCAGTCCCCTGGGGGTTGGGGCCAACGAGCAGTACTTC. Protein product: CASSPLGVGANEQYF.

This chain joins TRBV29-1 and TRBJ2-3; no clear D gene. Looked up from germline, CDR1 is SQVTM and CDR2 is ANQGSEA. This CDR3 is 14 amino acids long. V was cut by 4 bases and J by 10 bases, with 21 bases left in between. CDR3 nucleotides: TGCAGCGTTGTTCGGCGGTTAGAGGTTACACCGCAGTATTTT. It yields the protein CSVVRRLEVTPQYF.

V and J are TRBV20-1 and TRBJ1-5; 8 bases fit TRBD1. CDR3 length: 16 amino acids. Germline V gives CDR1 DFQATT, CDR2 SNEGSKA (reference sequence). V was clipped by 5 bases and J by 2 bases; unmatched bases: 11. The CDR3 here is CSAFAQGARGNQPQHF. DNA for the CDR3: TGCAGTGCTTTTGCCCAGGGGGCGCGGGGCAATCAGCCCCAGCATTTT.

This sequence joins TRBV6-5 and TRBJ2-7; tentative D call: TRBD1 (5 bases). CDR3 size: 16 residues. Per germline, CDR1 MNHEY and CDR2 SVGAGI. V lost 0 bases and J lost 3, with 15 bases in between. CDR3 protein: CASSYSRGTAGYEQYF. CDR3 sequence (DNA): TGTGCCAGCAGTTACTCTAGGGGAACTGCAGGCTACGAGCAGTACTTC.

This clonotype showed up just once. The chain uses TRBV20-1 and TRBJ2-1, with D unresolved. The CDR3 is made up of 11 amino acids. Trimming stripped 5 bases from V and 4 bases from J, with 6 bases between. Germline V lookup: CDR1 DFQATT, CDR2 SNEGSKA (reference sequence). CDR3 bases: TGCAGTGCTGACAATTACAATGAGCAGTTCTTC. It codes for CSADNYNEQFF.

This clonotype was seen ten or more times. V gene TRBV20-1 combines with J gene TRBJ2-7, with 7 bases aligning to TRBD1. V lost 6 bases to trimming and J lost 0 bases; unmatched junction nucleotides: 5. The CDR3 length is 13 residues. Germline values: CDR1 DFQATT, CDR2 SNEGSKA (reference sequence). The chain's CDR3 is CSARDSGSYEQYF. The DNA for the CDR3 is TGCAGTGCCAGGGACAGCGGCTCCTACGAGCAGTACTTC.

This clonotype was seen repeatedly, ten times or more. The chain is built from TRBV30 and TRBJ2-5; D gene uncertain. V gave up 1 base and J gave up 5 bases, with 8 bases separating them. CDR1 and CDR2 from the germline V gene are GTSNPN and SVGIG (reference sequence). The CDR3 totals 12 residues. DNA of the CDR3: TGTGCCTGGAGTGAATCTAGGGAGACCCAGTACTTC. It specifies CAWSESRETQYF.